This TCR beta chain was recorded in a study of CD8 T cells in Susac syndrome. The CDR3 is 14 residues long. From germline, CDR1 is SGHTA and CDR2 FQGNSA. V was shortened by 2 bases and J by 9 bases, with 14 bases between the two germline ends. RNA totalling about 0.5 to 1 ug underwent reverse transcription with random hexamers. Amplification of TCR beta CDR3 across 54 Vbeta and 13 Jbeta was performed with immunoSEQ multiplex PCR. Using its own MiXCR run on the immunoSEQ multiplex PCR reads, TCRdb lists one record per CDR3 protein. The table has approximately 180,000 distinct CDR3 sequences, 93% seen once. The multiple sclerosis control group comprised treatment-naive patients with stable or active relapsing-remitting disease. It was negative isolation that provided the CD8+ and CD4+ T cells, whereas TEMRA cells were enriched by FACS.

Material: CD4+ T cells from PBMCs. The chain is built from TRBV7-2 and TRBJ2-1; D ambiguous. The TCR sequence derives from a human donor with multiple sclerosis. The CDR3 sequence: CASSLTYGFFEQFF. Written as DNA, the CDR3 is TGTGCCAGCAGCTTAACTTACGGCTTCTTTGAGCAGTTCTTC. Supplemented by reference TRBV7-2 and TRBJ2-1, the full variable domain reads GAGVSQSPSNKVTEKGKDVELRCDPISGHTALYWYRQSLGQGLEFLIYFQGNSAPDKSGLPSDRFSAERTGGSVSTLTIQRTQQEDSAVYLCASSLTYGFFEQFFGPGTRLTVL.